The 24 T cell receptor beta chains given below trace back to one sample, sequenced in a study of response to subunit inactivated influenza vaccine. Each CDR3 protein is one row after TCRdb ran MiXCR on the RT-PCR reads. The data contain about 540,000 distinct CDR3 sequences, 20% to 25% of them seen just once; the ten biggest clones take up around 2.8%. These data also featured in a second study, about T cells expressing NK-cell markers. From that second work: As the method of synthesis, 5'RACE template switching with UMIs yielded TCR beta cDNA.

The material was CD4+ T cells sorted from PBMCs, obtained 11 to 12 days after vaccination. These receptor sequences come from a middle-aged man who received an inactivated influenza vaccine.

DNA for the CDR3: TGTGCCAGCAGAGAACTAGGACTAGCGGGGGGGAACACAGATACGCAGTATTTT. It is translated as CASRELGLAGGNTDTQYF. The gene calls are TRBV6-1 and TRBJ2-3; 15 bases map to TRBD2. The CDR3 is made up of 18 amino acids. V shed 6 bases, J shed 2 bases, and the junction held 9 bases outside the gene matches. From germline, CDR1 is MNHNS and CDR2 SASEGT.

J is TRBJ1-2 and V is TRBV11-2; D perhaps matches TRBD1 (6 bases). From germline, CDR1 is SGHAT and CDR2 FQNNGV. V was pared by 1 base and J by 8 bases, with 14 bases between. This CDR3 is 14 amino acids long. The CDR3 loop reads CASSLAGTTAGYTF. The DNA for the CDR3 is TGTGCCAGCAGCTTAGCCGGGACAACGGCCGGCTACACCTTC.

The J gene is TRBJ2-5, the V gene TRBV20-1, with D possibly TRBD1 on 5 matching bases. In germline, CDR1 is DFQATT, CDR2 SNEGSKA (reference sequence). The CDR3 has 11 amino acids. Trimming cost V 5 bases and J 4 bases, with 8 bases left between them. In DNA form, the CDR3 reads TGCAGTGCTTTAGGGGCAGAGACCCAGTACTTC. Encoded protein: CSALGAETQYF.

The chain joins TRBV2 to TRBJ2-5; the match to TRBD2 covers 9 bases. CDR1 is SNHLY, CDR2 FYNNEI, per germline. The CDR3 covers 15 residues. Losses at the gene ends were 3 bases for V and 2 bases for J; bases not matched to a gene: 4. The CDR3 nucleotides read TGTGCCAGCAGTGAGCTAGCGGGAACACAAGAGACCCAGTACTTC. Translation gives CASSELAGTQETQYF.

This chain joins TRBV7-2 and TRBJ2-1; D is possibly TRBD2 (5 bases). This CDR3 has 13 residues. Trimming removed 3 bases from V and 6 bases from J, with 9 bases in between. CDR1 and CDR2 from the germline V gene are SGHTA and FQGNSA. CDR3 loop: CASSFASSNEQFF. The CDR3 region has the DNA TGTGCCAGCAGCTTCGCTAGCTCCAATGAGCAGTTCTTC.

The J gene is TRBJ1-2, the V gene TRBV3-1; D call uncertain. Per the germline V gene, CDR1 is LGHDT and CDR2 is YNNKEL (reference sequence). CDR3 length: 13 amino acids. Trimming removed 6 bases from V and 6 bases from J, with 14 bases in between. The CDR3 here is CASSRTAAHGYTF. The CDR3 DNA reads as TGTGCCAGCAGTCGCACAGCGGCCCATGGCTACACCTTC.

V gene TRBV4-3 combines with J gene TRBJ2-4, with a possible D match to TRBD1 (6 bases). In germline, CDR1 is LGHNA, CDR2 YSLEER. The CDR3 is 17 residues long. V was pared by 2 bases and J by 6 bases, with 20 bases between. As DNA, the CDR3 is TGCGCCAGCAGCCAAAGTGTCGGTTCAGGGGAGAGAAACATTCAGTACTTC. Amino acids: CASSQSVGSGERNIQYF.

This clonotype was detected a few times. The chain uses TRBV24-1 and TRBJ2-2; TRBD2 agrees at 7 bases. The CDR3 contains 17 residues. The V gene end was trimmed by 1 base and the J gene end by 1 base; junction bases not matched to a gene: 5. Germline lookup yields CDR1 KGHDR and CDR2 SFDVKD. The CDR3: CATSDFRGRGNTGELFF. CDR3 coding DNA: TGTGCCACCAGTGATTTTCGGGGGAGGGGGAACACCGGGGAGCTGTTTTTT.

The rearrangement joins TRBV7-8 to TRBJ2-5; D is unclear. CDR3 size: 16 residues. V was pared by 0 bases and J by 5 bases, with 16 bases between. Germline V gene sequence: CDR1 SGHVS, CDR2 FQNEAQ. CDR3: CASSLAAGLAMETQYF. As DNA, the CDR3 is TGTGCCAGCAGCTTAGCTGCTGGCCTCGCGATGGAGACCCAGTACTTC.

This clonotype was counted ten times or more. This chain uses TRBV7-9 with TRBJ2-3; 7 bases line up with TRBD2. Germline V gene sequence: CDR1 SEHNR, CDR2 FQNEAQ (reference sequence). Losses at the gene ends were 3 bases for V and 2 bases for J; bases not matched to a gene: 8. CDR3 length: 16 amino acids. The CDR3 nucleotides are TGTGCCAGCAGCTTCTCCCCGGGAGGTTTCACAGATACGCAGTATTTT. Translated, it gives CASSFSPGGFTDTQYF.

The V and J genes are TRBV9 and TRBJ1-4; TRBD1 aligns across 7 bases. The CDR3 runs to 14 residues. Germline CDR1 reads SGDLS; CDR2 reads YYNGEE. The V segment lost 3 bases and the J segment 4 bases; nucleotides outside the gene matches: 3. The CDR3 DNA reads TGTGCCAGCAGCGAGGGACAGCGTAATGAAAAACTGTTTTTT. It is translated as CASSEGQRNEKLFF.

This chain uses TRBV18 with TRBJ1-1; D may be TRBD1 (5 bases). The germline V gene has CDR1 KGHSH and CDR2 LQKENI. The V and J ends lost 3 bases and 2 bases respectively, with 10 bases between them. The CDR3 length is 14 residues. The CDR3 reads CASSPRQSNTEAFF. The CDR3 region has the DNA TGTGCCAGCTCACCTCGACAGTCTAACACTGAAGCTTTCTTT.

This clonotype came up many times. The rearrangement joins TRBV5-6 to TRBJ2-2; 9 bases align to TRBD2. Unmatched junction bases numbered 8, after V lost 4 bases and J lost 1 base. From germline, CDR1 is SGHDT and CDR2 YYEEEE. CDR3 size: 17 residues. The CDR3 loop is CASSPASGTWNTGELFF. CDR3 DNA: TGTGCCAGCAGCCCCGCTAGCGGGACCTGGAACACCGGGGAGCTGTTTTTT.

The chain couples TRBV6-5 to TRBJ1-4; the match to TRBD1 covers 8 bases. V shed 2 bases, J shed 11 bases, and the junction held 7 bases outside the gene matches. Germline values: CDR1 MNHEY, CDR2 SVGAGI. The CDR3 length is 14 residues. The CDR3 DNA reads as TGTGCCAGCAGTTACGCACAGGGGGAACAGAAACTGTTTTTT. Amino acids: CASSYAQGEQKLFF.

CDR3 sequence: CASSQNNQPQHF. The CDR3 DNA reads as TGTGCCAGCAGCCAGAACAATCAGCCCCAGCATTTT. The V and J genes are TRBV11-2 and TRBJ1-5, with D unclear. Germline assignment: CDR1 SGHAT and CDR2 FQNNGV. V lost 5 bases to trimming and J lost 3 bases, with 5 bases between them. This CDR3 comprises 12 residues.

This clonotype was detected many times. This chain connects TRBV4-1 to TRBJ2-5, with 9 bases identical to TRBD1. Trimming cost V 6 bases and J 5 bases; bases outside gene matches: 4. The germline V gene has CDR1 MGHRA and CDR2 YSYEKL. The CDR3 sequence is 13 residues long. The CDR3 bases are TGCGCCAGCAGGGACAGGGGCGGGGAGACCCAGTACTTC. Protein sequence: CASRDRGGETQYF.

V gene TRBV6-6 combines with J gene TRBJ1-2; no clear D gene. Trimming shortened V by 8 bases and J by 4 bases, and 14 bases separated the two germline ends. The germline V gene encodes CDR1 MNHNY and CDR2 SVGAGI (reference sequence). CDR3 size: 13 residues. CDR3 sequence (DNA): TGTGCCAGCGAGGACCGCCTGAGCTATGGCTACACCTTC. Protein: CASEDRLSYGYTF.

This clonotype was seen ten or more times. CDR3 in DNA: TGCGCCAGCAGCTTGCTGGGGGCGCAACGCACTGAAGCTTTCTTT. Its translation: CASSLLGAQRTEAFF. The J gene is TRBJ1-1, the V gene TRBV5-1; D is perhaps TRBD1 (6 bases). V lost 1 base to trimming and J lost 4 bases, with 14 bases between them. The CDR3 totals 15 residues. Germline-derived CDR1 and CDR2 are SGHRS and YFSETQ.

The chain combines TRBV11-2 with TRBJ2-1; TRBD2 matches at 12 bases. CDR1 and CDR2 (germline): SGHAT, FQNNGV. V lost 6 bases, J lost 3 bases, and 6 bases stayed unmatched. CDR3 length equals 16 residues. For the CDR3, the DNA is TGTGCCAGCAGAGCTCTAGCGGGAGGGCTCTACAATGAGCAGTTCTTC. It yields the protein CASRALAGGLYNEQFF.

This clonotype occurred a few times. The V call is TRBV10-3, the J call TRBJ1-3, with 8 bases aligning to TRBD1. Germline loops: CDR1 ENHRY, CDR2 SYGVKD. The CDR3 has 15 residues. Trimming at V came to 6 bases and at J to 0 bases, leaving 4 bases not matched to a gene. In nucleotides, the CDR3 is TGTGCCATCAGGTCTACAGGGGGCTCTGGAAACACCATATATTTT. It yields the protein CAIRSTGGSGNTIYF.

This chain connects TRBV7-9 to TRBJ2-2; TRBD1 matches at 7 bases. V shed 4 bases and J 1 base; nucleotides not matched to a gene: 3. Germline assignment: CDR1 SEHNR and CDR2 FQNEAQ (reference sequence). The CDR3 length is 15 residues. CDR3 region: CASSYWTGNTGELFF. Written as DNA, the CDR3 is TGTGCCAGCAGCTACTGGACAGGGAACACCGGGGAGCTGTTTTTT.

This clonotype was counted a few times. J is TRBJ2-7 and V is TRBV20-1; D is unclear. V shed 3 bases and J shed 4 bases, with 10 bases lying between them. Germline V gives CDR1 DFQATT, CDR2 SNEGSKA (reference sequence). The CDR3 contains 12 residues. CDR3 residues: CSASTGVYEQYF. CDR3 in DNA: TGCAGTGCTAGTACTGGGGTTTACGAGCAGTACTTC.

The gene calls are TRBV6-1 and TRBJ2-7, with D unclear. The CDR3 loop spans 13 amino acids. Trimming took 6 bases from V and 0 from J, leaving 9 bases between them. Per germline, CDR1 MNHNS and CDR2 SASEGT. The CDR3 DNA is TGTGCCAGCAGAACTGACAACTCCTACGAGCAGTACTTC. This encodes CASRTDNSYEQYF.

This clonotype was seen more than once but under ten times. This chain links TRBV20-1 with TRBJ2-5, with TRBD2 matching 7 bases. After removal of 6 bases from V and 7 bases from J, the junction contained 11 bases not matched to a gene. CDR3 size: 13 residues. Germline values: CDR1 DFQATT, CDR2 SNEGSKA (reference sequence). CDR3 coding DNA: TGCAGTGCCGCTAGCGGACAATATTGGACCCAGTACTTC. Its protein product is CSAASGQYWTQYF.